Presented here are 17 T cell receptor beta chains from one specimen sequenced in a study of T cell responses to AZD1222 COVID-19 vaccine. The repertoire was sequenced with immunoSEQ multiplex PCR; TCRdb's copy has only in-frame clones and lacks some. Here the sample spans around 130,000 clones, 93% being singletons. This sample comprised peripheral blood, obtained on day 0 of AZD1222 vaccination. Source of these receptors: an adult in good health.

The J gene is TRBJ2-2, the V gene TRBV19, with D maybe TRBD2 (6 bases). The V and J ends lost 4 bases and 7 bases respectively, with 16 bases between them. CDR3 size: 15 residues. Germline V lookup: CDR1 LNHDA, CDR2 SQIVND (reference sequence). In DNA form, the CDR3 reads TGTGCCAGTAGTACCGAGTCTGAGGGACTCGGGGAGCTGTTTTTT. It codes for CASSTESEGLGELFF.

The chain recombines TRBV19 with TRBJ2-6, with D hard to call. CDR1 LNHDA and CDR2 SQIVND come from the germline V gene (reference sequence). The CDR3 loop spans 16 amino acids. Deletions cut 3 bases from V and 0 bases from J, with 9 bases between. DNA for the CDR3: TGTGCCAGTAGTATTGGCCGGTTCTCTGGGGCCAACGTCCTGACTTTC. It codes for CASSIGRFSGANVLTF.

The chain employs TRBV9 and TRBJ1-2; a possible D gene is TRBD1 (5 bases). This CDR3 contains 16 residues. The ends were cut back, 3 bases at V and 3 bases at J, with 18 bases in the middle. The germline gives CDR1 SGDLS, CDR2 YYNGEE. The CDR3 nucleotides read TGTGCCAGCAGCGGATTAAGCGCAGGGATAGACTATGGCTACACCTTC. Encoded protein: CASSGLSAGIDYGYTF.

The chain employs TRBV28 and TRBJ1-4, with 10 bases aligning to TRBD1. The CDR3 runs to 14 residues. J gave up 6 bases and V 6 bases, and 4 bases lay outside the gene matches. The germline V gene encodes CDR1 MDHEN and CDR2 SYDVKM. The CDR3 nucleotides read TGTGCCAGCAGCCGGACAGGGGGGGATGAAAAACTGTTTTTT. It specifies CASSRTGGDEKLFF. Variable domain in full (rest from reference TRBV28 and TRBJ1-4): DVKVTQSSRYLVKRTGEKVFLECVQDMDHENMFWYRQDPGLGLRLIYFSYDVKMKEKGDIPEGYSVSREKKERFSLILESASTNQTSMYLCASSRTGGDEKLFFGSGTQLSVL.

The chain recombines TRBV19 with TRBJ1-2; D is perhaps TRBD1 (6 bases). The CDR3 consists of 13 residues. The V and J ends lost 5 bases and 4 bases respectively, with 11 bases between them. Germline V gene lookup returns CDR1 LNHDA and CDR2 SQIVND (reference sequence). The CDR3 nucleotides read TGTGCCAGTAGTTCGAGGGGGTCCTATGGCTACACCTTC. This codes for CASSSRGSYGYTF. Full variable domain (remainder filled in from reference TRBV19 and TRBJ1-2): DGGITQSPKYLFRKEGQNVTLSCEQNLNHDAMYWYRQDPGQGLRLIYYSQIVNDFQKGDIAEGYSVSREKKESFPLTVTSAQKNPTAFYLCASSSRGSYGYTFGSGTRLTVV.

The chain employs TRBV27 and TRBJ1-1; 8 bases line up with TRBD1. V lost 4 bases, J lost 5 bases, and 9 bases stayed unmatched. The germline V gene encodes CDR1 MNHEY and CDR2 SMNVEV (reference sequence). The CDR3 is made up of 15 amino acids. This chain's CDR3 is CASSSQQGVETEAFF. The CDR3 coding sequence is TGTGCCAGCAGTTCCCAACAGGGGGTAGAGACTGAAGCTTTCTTT.

The chain has TRBV11-2 and TRBJ2-1, with no clear D. V lost 5 bases to trimming and J lost 5 bases, with 16 bases between them. There are 15 residues in the CDR3. CDR1 and CDR2 (germline): SGHAT, FQNNGV. The CDR3 region is CASSRSGSSDNEQFF. In DNA, the CDR3 is TGTGCCAGCAGCCGTTCGGGCTCGTCGGACAATGAGCAGTTCTTC.

V and J are TRBV28 and TRBJ2-5, with 10 positions matching TRBD2. V was pared by 10 bases and J by 2 bases, with 4 bases of the junction left unmatched. Germline values: CDR1 MDHEN, CDR2 SYDVKM. The CDR3 contains 13 residues. The CDR3 coding sequence is TGTGCCACCACACTAGCGGGGCAAGAGACCCAGTACTTC. This encodes CATTLAGQETQYF.

V usage is TRBV18 and J usage is TRBJ1-2; 8 bases are a match to TRBD1. V was clipped by 3 bases and J by 6 bases; unmatched bases: 3. CDR3 size: 13 residues. Germline V lookup: CDR1 KGHSH, CDR2 LQKENI. The CDR3: CASSPDREDGYTF. CDR3 bases: TGTGCCAGCTCACCGGACAGGGAGGATGGCTACACCTTC.

The gene calls are TRBV27 and TRBJ2-3; D gene ambiguous. This CDR3 comprises 16 residues. The germline V gene encodes CDR1 MNHEY and CDR2 SMNVEV (reference sequence). V lost 3 bases to trimming and J lost 5 bases, with 18 bases between them. The CDR3: CASSLSRYRQGDTQYF. The CDR3 DNA reads TGTGCCAGCAGTTTGTCCCGCTACCGACAAGGAGATACGCAGTATTTT.

V gene TRBV19 combines with J gene TRBJ1-4; D unclear. Germline values: CDR1 LNHDA, CDR2 SQIVND (reference sequence). The CDR3 has 13 amino acids. Deletions cut 4 bases from V and 5 bases from J, with 8 bases between. CDR3 amino acids: CASSSLTNEKLFF. DNA of the CDR3: TGTGCCAGTAGTAGTCTAACGAATGAAAAACTGTTTTTT.

The chain links TRBV28 to TRBJ2-1; 8 positions match TRBD2. V shed 3 bases and J 2 bases; nucleotides not matched to a gene: 3. CDR1 is MDHEN, CDR2 SYDVKM, per germline. The CDR3 consists of 15 residues. CDR3: CASSFPGRAYNEQFF. CDR3 sequence (DNA): TGTGCCAGCAGTTTTCCCGGGAGGGCCTACAATGAGCAGTTCTTC.

The chain employs TRBV28 and TRBJ2-5; D gene ambiguous. Germline CDR1 is MDHEN and CDR2 is SYDVKM. The CDR3 sequence is 11 residues long. The V end was cut by 2 bases, the J end by 5 bases, with 3 bases between. The CDR3 DNA is TGTGCCAGCAGTTTAAGTGAGACCCAGTACTTC. Its translation is CASSLSETQYF.

This chain links TRBV7-2 with TRBJ1-5; D ambiguous. This CDR3 has 16 amino acids. Per the germline V gene, CDR1 is SGHTA and CDR2 is FQGNSA. Trimming shortened V by 1 base and J by 4 bases, and 14 bases separated the two germline ends. CDR3 amino acids: CASSLGRLRPNQPQHF. CDR3 sequence (DNA): TGTGCCAGCAGCTTAGGGAGACTCCGACCTAATCAGCCCCAGCATTTT.

This chain connects TRBV18 to TRBJ1-1; 9 bases agree with TRBD1. V trimming: 5 bases; J trimming: 6 bases; junction bases outside the gene matches: 10. This CDR3 is 15 amino acids long. Germline CDR1 reads KGHSH; CDR2 reads LQKENI. CDR3 sequence reads: CASSLMPGQGAEAFF. The DNA for the CDR3 is TGTGCCAGCTCATTAATGCCGGGACAGGGAGCTGAAGCTTTCTTT.

The chain carries TRBV23-1 and TRBJ2-6, with 10 bases lining up with TRBD1. TRBV23-1 has ORF status, its function being uncertain. Unmatched junction bases numbered 7, after V lost 3 bases and J lost 2 bases. CDR3 length: 18 amino acids. CDR3 sequence (DNA): TGCGCCAGCAGTCAGACAGGGGGCGATTACACTGGGGCCAACGTCCTGACTTTC. Translated, it gives CASSQTGGDYTGANVLTF.

The chain carries TRBV5-1 and TRBJ1-4; D uncertain. Per the germline V gene, CDR1 is SGHRS and CDR2 is YFSETQ. V lost 5 bases to trimming and J lost 3 bases, with 14 bases between them. CDR3 size: 15 residues. The CDR3 nucleotides read TGCGCCAGCAGGGCTGACGGTCAGGCTAATGAAAAACTGTTTTTT. This sequence encodes CASRADGQANEKLFF.